The next 17 T cell receptor beta chains were all read from a single sample in a study of Graves' ophthalmopathy and Graves' hyperthyroidism. CDR3 regions of TCR beta were amplified from RNA transcripts. HTBI-primed RT-PCR formed the first round, and a multiplex PCR formed the second. TCRdb reprocessed the multiplex PCR reads with MiXCR, giving one entry per CDR3 protein. The sample lists about 640,000 distinct CDR3 sequences; over 40% were seen once. The source material was peripheral blood. The source of these receptors is an adult man with Graves' ophthalmopathy.

The rearrangement joins TRBV2 to TRBJ1-2, with TRBD1 matching over 7 bases. The CDR3 is 14 residues long. V lost 8 bases and J lost 4; bases outside the gene matches: 10. CDR1 and CDR2 (germline): SNHLY, FYNNEI. The DNA for the CDR3 is TGTGCCAGCGTTGAAGCGACAGGGATCTATGGCTACACCTTC. As protein: CASVEATGIYGYTF.

Only a few counts were recorded for this clonotype. V and J are TRBV7-9 and TRBJ1-2; tentatively, D is TRBD1 (5 bases). Looked up from germline, CDR1 is SEHNR and CDR2 is FQNEAQ (reference sequence). V lost 1 base and J lost 0, with 12 bases in between. This CDR3 region has 16 residues. CDR3 amino acids: CASSLGAGSANYGYTF. The CDR3, as DNA: TGTGCCAGCAGCTTAGGAGCAGGGTCCGCTAACTATGGCTACACCTTC.

CDR3 bases: TGTGCCAGTAGACGGGGACAGCAAGAGACCCAGCATTTT. Translating it yields CASRRGQQETQHF. This rearrangement joins TRBV19 to TRBJ1-5; 7 bases line up with TRBD1. V trimming: 6 bases; J trimming: 11 bases; junction bases outside the gene matches: 10. The CDR3 covers 13 residues. CDR1 LNHDA and CDR2 SQIVND come from the germline V gene (reference sequence). The full variable domain, with the rest looked up from reference TRBV19 and TRBJ1-5, is DGGITQSPKYLFRKEGQNVTLSCEQNLNHDAMYWYRQDPGQGLRLIYYSQIVNDFQKGDIAEGYSVSREKKESFPLTVTSAQKNPTAFYLCASRRGQQETQHFGDGTRLSIL.

The chain is built from TRBV7-9 and TRBJ1-2; 9 nucleotides match TRBD1. Germline V gene data show CDR1 as SEHNR and CDR2 as FQNEAQ (reference sequence). The length of the CDR3 is 17 residues. V dropped 5 bases and J dropped 8; count of bases not matched to a gene: 18. CDR3 nucleotide sequence: TGTGCCAGCAGCCCACCGGGACAGGGTCACGCGTTTGTGGGCTACACCTTC. It yields the protein CASSPPGQGHAFVGYTF.

This clonotype was detected ten times or more. DNA of the CDR3: TGCAGCGTTGTTCGAACGGACCAAGAGACCCAGTACTTC. Translated, it gives CSVVRTDQETQYF. The rearrangement links TRBV29-1 to TRBJ2-5, with D uncertain. From germline, CDR1 is SQVTM and CDR2 ANQGSEA. This CDR3 comprises 13 residues. The V and J ends lost 4 bases and 0 bases respectively, with 9 bases between them. Based on the CDR3 plus reference TRBV29-1 and TRBJ2-5, the full variable domain is SAVISQKPSRDICQRGTSLTIQCQVDSQVTMMFWYRQQPGQSLTLIATANQGSEATYESGFVIDKFPISRPNLTFSTLTVSNMSPEDSSIYLCSVVRTDQETQYFGPGTRLLVL.

This chain joins TRBV11-1 and TRBJ2-3; unclear D gene. Germline-derived CDR1 and CDR2 are SGHAT and FQDESV (reference sequence). CDR3 length: 12 residues. V lost 1 base, J lost 5 bases, and 4 bases lay in between. CDR3 loop: CASSLEIDTQYF. The CDR3, as DNA: TGTGCCAGCAGCTTAGAGATAGATACGCAGTATTTT.

This rearrangement joins TRBV19 to TRBJ2-3, with a possible D match to TRBD1 (6 bases). The CDR3 has 12 amino acids. Per the germline V gene, CDR1 is LNHDA and CDR2 is SQIVND (reference sequence). Trimming took 5 bases from V and 10 from J, leaving 13 bases between them. The CDR3 DNA reads TGTGCCAGTAGTCCCGCAACAGGGCCGCAGTATTTT. Translated, it gives CASSPATGPQYF.

The rearrangement uses TRBV5-8 and TRBJ1-2, with 8 positions matching TRBD1. CDR1 is SGHTS and CDR2 is YDEGEE in the germline V gene. V trimming: 1 base; J trimming: 4 bases; junction bases outside the gene matches: 6. The CDR3 is 15 residues long. CDR3 loop: CASSLSGGISYGYTF. The CDR3 nucleotides read TGTGCCAGCAGCTTGTCAGGGGGCATTAGCTATGGCTACACCTTC.

This sequence joins TRBV11-2 and TRBJ2-7; D is unresolved. V gave up 4 bases and J gave up 4 bases, with 17 bases separating them. The CDR3 runs to 15 residues. CDR1 and CDR2 from the germline V gene are SGHAT and FQNNGV. In DNA, the CDR3 is TGTGCCAGCAGCTCTACCTCGGGTCTTAGATACGAGCAGTACTTC. Encoded protein: CASSSTSGLRYEQYF.

This clonotype showed up just a few times. The chain uses TRBV4-2 and TRBJ2-2; 7 bases are a match to TRBD2. The germline V gene has CDR1 LGHNA and CDR2 YNFKEQ. This CDR3 has 15 residues. V lost 6 bases, J lost 4 bases, and 8 bases stayed unmatched. The CDR3 reads CASSLRGEGTGELFF. The CDR3 DNA is TGTGCCAGCAGTCTTCGTGGGGAGGGCACCGGGGAGCTGTTTTTT.

This clonotype was recorded many times. The chain recombines TRBV7-9 with TRBJ2-5, with D unclear. V dropped 2 bases and J dropped 5 bases, with 6 bases sitting between them. The CDR3 totals 12 residues. Per the germline V gene, CDR1 is SEHNR and CDR2 is FQNEAQ (reference sequence). The CDR3 DNA sequence: TGTGCCAGCAGCTTATTACAGGAGACCCAGTACTTC. Protein product: CASSLLQETQYF.

This clonotype has only a few counts. The junction shows a germline mismatch at one end, possibly a read error. This rearrangement joins TRBV7-2 to TRBJ2-2; 12 bases match TRBD2. The CDR3 runs 18 residues. Germline-derived CDR1 and CDR2 are SGHTA and FQGNSA. In DNA, the CDR3 is TGCGCCAGCTCCCGGCTCGGACTAGCGGGAACCAACACCGGGGAGCTGTTTTTT. Translated: CASSRLGLAGTNTGELFF.

This clonotype was seen only a few times. The rearrangement links TRBV27 to TRBJ1-6, with 7 nucleotides matching TRBD1. The CDR3 covers 15 residues. The ends lost 4 bases at V and 7 bases at J; junction bases unmatched: 7. Germline V gene data show CDR1 as MNHEY and CDR2 as SMNVEV (reference sequence). CDR3 sequence reads: CASSSGRQGNSPLHF. Written as DNA, the CDR3 is TGTGCCAGCAGTTCGGGTCGACAGGGCAATTCACCCCTCCACTTT.

V gene TRBV9 combines with J gene TRBJ2-2; TRBD1 matches at 8 bases. Germline V CDR1 and CDR2: SGDLS, YYNGEE. V trimming: 3 bases; J trimming: 4 bases; junction bases outside the gene matches: 8. The CDR3 has 16 amino acids. The DNA of the CDR3 is TGTGCCAGCAGCGACGCAGGGGGCGTAAGCACCGGGGAGCTGTTTTTT. Its translation: CASSDAGGVSTGELFF.

This clonotype came up many times. The chain uses TRBV7-9 and TRBJ1-5, with TRBD1 matching 8 bases. This CDR3 spans 14 amino acids. Germline-derived CDR1 and CDR2 are SEHNR and FQNEAQ (reference sequence). V dropped 5 bases and J dropped 5; count of bases not matched to a gene: 5. The CDR3 DNA sequence: TGTGCCAGCAGCAAGACAGGGGCGTATCAGCCCCAGCATTTT. It encodes CASSKTGAYQPQHF.

V and J are TRBV4-1 and TRBJ1-4; no clear D gene. CDR3 length equals 14 residues. CDR1 and CDR2 (germline): MGHRA, YSYEKL. V was cut by 1 base and J by 8 bases, with 11 bases left in between. CDR3 DNA: TGCGCCAGCAGCCAAGGGAGGTTGGGGGAAAAACTGTTTTTT. Translating it yields CASSQGRLGEKLFF.

This clonotype was seen at least ten times. This may come from a read error, since a much larger clone is one base off. The chain links TRBV6-2 or TRBV6-3 to TRBJ2-5; D unresolved. Germline V CDR1 and CDR2: MNHEY, SVGEGT. This CDR3 contains 10 residues. V was clipped by 8 bases and J by 5 bases, with 6 bases between them. The CDR3 region is CASQGETQYF. The CDR3 DNA reads as TGTGCCAGCCAAGGGGAGACCCAGTACTTC.